A selection of T cell receptor beta chains follows, all from one sample in a study of shared clonotypes between healthy human individuals. Assay used: immunoSEQ multiplex PCR; TCRdb lists only in-frame clones, some missing. Among about 2.2 million clones listed, roughly 93% were seen once. The sequenced sample was naive CD8+ T cells from PBMCs. The receptors derive from a man between 18 and 35 years old in good health. Some clones in this sample may be carry-over from other donors' samples. CDR3s include the opening cysteine and the closing phenylalanine or tryptophan. Each record gives: V gene, J gene, D gene, clone size, CDR3 DNA, CDR3 protein. D genes are given only for firm matches. Clone size, where shown, is once, few, many, or a class for clones that have expanded.

V: TRBV27; J: TRBJ1-1; D: TRBD1; size: -; DNA: TGTGCCAGCAGTCCGGGACAGGGTATCATGGGCACTGAAGCTTTCTTT; CDR3: CASSPGQGIMGTEAFF
V: TRBV27; J: TRBJ1-1; D: -; size: -; DNA: TGTGCCAGCAGTCCACGAGGGGGCACTGAAGCTTTCTTT; CDR3: CASSPRGGTEAFF
V: TRBV5-4; J: TRBJ2-5; D: TRBD1; size: -; DNA: TGTGCCAGCAGCTTGAGTGGACAGGGGGCTAGGGAGACCCAGTACTTC; CDR3: CASSLSGQGARETQYF
V: TRBV7-8; J: TRBJ2-1; D: -; size: -; DNA: TGTGCCAGCAGCTACCCACCCCGGAGGTTGGGGCGGAATGAGCAGTTCTTC; CDR3: CASSYPPRRLGRNEQFF
V: TRBV4-3; J: TRBJ2-7; D: TRBD1; size: -; DNA: TGCGCCAGCAGCCAGGGGCCGGGACAGGTCACTGGCGAGCAGTACTTC; CDR3: CASSQGPGQVTGEQYF
V: TRBV30; J: TRBJ2-4; D: TRBD2; size: -; DNA: TGTGCCTTCAGAGCGGGGGTTACCCTTGGCACTCAGTACTTC; CDR3: CAFRAGVTLGTQYF
V: TRBV9; J: TRBJ1-1; D: -; size: -; DNA: TGTGCCAGCAGCGTATCTGTCACTGAGGGGGGGACGCCTGAAGCTTTCTTT; CDR3: CASSVSVTEGGTPEAFF
V: TRBV30; J: TRBJ1-1; D: -; size: -; DNA: TGTGCCTGGAGCGTGGGGGTGGCTGAAGCTTTCTTT; CDR3: CAWSVGVAEAFF
V: TRBV2; J: TRBJ2-7; D: -; size: -; DNA: TGTGCCAGCAGTGACAGGGGGAGGGCCTACGAGCAGTACTTC; CDR3: CASSDRGRAYEQYF
V: TRBV10-3; J: TRBJ1-2; D: -; size: -; DNA: TGTGCCATCAGTGAGCCCGCCGCCTCAACGGCTGGCTACACCTTC; CDR3: CAISEPAASTAGYTF
V: TRBV5-1; J: TRBJ2-2; D: TRBD2; size: -; DNA: TGCGCCAGCAGGAGGGAGGGTACGAACACCGGGGAGCTGTTTTTT; CDR3: CASRREGTNTGELFF
V: TRBV28; J: TRBJ2-7; D: TRBD2; size: -; DNA: TGTGCCAGCAGACGGACTAGCGGGACCTCCTACGAGCAGTACTTC; CDR3: CASRRTSGTSYEQYF
V: TRBV2; J: TRBJ1-5; D: -; size: once; DNA: TGTGCCAGCAGTCGCGGACCCGTAGGAAGCAATCAGCCCCAGCATTTT; CDR3: CASSRGPVGSNQPQHF
V: TRBV13; J: TRBJ2-7; D: TRBD1; size: once; DNA: TGTGCCAGCAGCCAAAGACAGGGGGCCGTCGAGCAGTACTTC; CDR3: CASSQRQGAVEQYF
V: TRBV27; J: TRBJ2-1; D: TRBD2; size: -; DNA: TGTGCCAGCAGTTCGCGACTAGCGCTCTACAATGAGCAGTTCTTC; CDR3: CASSSRLALYNEQFF
V: TRBV28; J: TRBJ2-5; D: -; size: once; DNA: TGTGCCAGCACCCCCGAGGTGGGTCAAGAGACCCAGTACTTC; CDR3: CASTPEVGQETQYF
V: TRBV4-1; J: TRBJ2-2; D: TRBD2; size: once; DNA: TGCGCCAGCAGCCAAGATCGGGCTAGCGGGAACACCGGGGAGCTGTTTTTT; CDR3: CASSQDRASGNTGELFF
V: TRBV7-7; J: TRBJ2-3; D: -; size: -; DNA: TGTGCCAGCAGCAAGGGACAAGGAAGCACAGATACGCAGTATTTT; CDR3: CASSKGQGSTDTQYF